These 31 T cell receptor beta chains share one sample of origin, sequenced in a study of blood T cells in healthy people across ages. It was with a sample-barcoded 5' primer and a J-beta primer mix that a second PCR of roughly 7 to 12 cycles was run. TCRdb redid the calling of the 5' RACE reads with MiXCR, one entry per CDR3 protein. The table records hundreds of thousands of distinct CDR3 sequences, about 61% of them present only once. Sequenced material: blood. The receptors come from a middle-aged man in good health.

This clonotype has a single count. CDR3 coding DNA: TGCGCCAGCAGCCAAGTTGGAAGGAGAGGTGCAGATACGCAGTATTTT. Translation gives CASSQVGRRGADTQYF. J is TRBJ2-3 and V is TRBV4-1; D is uncertain. Trimming removed 1 base from V and 4 bases from J, with 15 bases in between. This CDR3 is built from 16 residues. Germline V gene lookup returns CDR1 MGHRA and CDR2 YSYEKL.

In regard to this clonotype: Compared with germline, one end of the junction differs, possibly owing to a read error. The gene calls are TRBV30 and TRBJ2-7; D uncertain. The CDR3 is 13 amino acids. Germline V lookup: CDR1 GTSNPN, CDR2 SVGIG (reference sequence). CDR3 DNA: TGTACCTGGAGTGTGGCCTCCGCCTACGAGCAGTACTTC. This sequence encodes CTWSVASAYEQYF.

The J gene is TRBJ2-5, the V gene TRBV12-3 or TRBV12-4; tentatively, D is TRBD2 (6 bases). V lost 6 bases and J lost 0, with 17 bases in between. There are 16 residues in the CDR3. CDR3: CASSPRLGRNQETQYF. CDR3 in DNA: TGTGCCAGCAGCCCCCGCCTAGGGAGGAACCAAGAGACCCAGTACTTC.

This clonotype was seen more than once but under ten times. The chain links TRBV4-3 to TRBJ2-1; 10 nucleotides agree with TRBD2. In germline, CDR1 is LGHNA, CDR2 YSLEER. J was trimmed by 4 bases and V by 3 bases; bases with no gene match: 9. The CDR3 has 17 residues. The CDR3 bases are TGCGCCAGCAGCCAGGACGCAACTAGCGGGAATTACAATGAGCAGTTCTTC. Its protein product is CASSQDATSGNYNEQFF.

The chain combines TRBV29-1 with TRBJ1-1; 7 nucleotides line up with TRBD1. V lost 4 bases and J lost 4; bases outside the gene matches: 3. There are 12 residues in the CDR3. CDR1 SQVTM and CDR2 ANQGSEA come from the germline V gene. CDR3 sequence (DNA): TGCAGCGTTGCAGGGGGGGGCACTGAAGCTTTCTTT. Translation: CSVAGGGTEAFF.

The CDR3 DNA sequence: TGTGCCAGCAGCCAATACGATGAGCAGTACTTC. Amino acids: CASSQYDEQYF. V gene TRBV7-2 combines with J gene TRBJ2-5; D unclear. From germline, CDR1 is SGHTA and CDR2 FQGNSA. There are 11 residues in the CDR3. Trimming cost V 5 bases and J 11 bases, with 12 bases left between them.

In its sample, this clonotype was seen a few times. This chain connects TRBV12-3 or TRBV12-4 to TRBJ1-5; no firm D call. The CDR3 covers 13 residues. V shed 3 bases and J shed 7 bases, with 10 bases lying between them. This CDR3 is CASSLSFGQPQHF. CDR3 DNA sequence: TGTGCCAGCAGTTTGAGTTTCGGGCAGCCCCAGCATTTT.

This chain uses TRBV24-1 with TRBJ2-5; 8 bases match TRBD2. Looked up from germline, CDR1 is KGHDR and CDR2 is SFDVKD. V shed 4 bases and J 5 bases; nucleotides not matched to a gene: 8. This CDR3 is 15 amino acids long. The CDR3 is CATSDRGGRVETQYF. CDR3 coding DNA: TGTGCCACCAGTGACCGCGGGGGGCGGGTGGAGACCCAGTACTTC.

The J gene is TRBJ2-5, the V gene TRBV27; TRBD1 or TRBD2 may be the D gene (5 bases each). Germline CDR1 is MNHEY and CDR2 is SMNVEV (reference sequence). The CDR3 covers 18 residues. The V end lost 0 bases, the J end lost 1 base, and 18 bases lay between the germline ends. CDR3 coding DNA: TGTGCCAGCAGTTTATCCGGAGGTGCAGGGTTCGTCCAAGAGACCCAGTACTTC. It translates to CASSLSGGAGFVQETQYF.

The rearrangement links TRBV6-1 to TRBJ2-3; TRBD2 agrees at 13 bases. The CDR3 contains 19 residues. Germline V gene sequence: CDR1 MNHNS, CDR2 SASEGT. Losses at the gene ends were 6 bases for V and 1 base for J; bases not matched to a gene: 13. For the CDR3, the DNA is TGTGCCAGCAGACCAGGGACTAGCGGGGCTCGGAGGGGCACAGATACGCAGTATTTT. Translation: CASRPGTSGARRGTDTQYF.

J is TRBJ1-2 and V is TRBV7-9; TRBD1 agrees at 9 bases. Losses at the gene ends were 2 bases for V and 6 bases for J; bases not matched to a gene: 13. The CDR3 has 17 residues. Germline loops: CDR1 SEHNR, CDR2 FQNEAQ (reference sequence). This CDR3 is CASSLYGTGSDPDGYTF. The CDR3 region has the DNA TGTGCCAGCAGCTTATATGGGACAGGGTCGGACCCAGATGGCTACACCTTC.

This clonotype was seen repeatedly, ten times or more. The rearrangement joins TRBV9 to TRBJ2-7; possibly TRBD1 or TRBD2 for D (5 bases each). The CDR3 consists of 16 residues. Germline-derived CDR1 and CDR2 are SGDLS and YYNGEE. V was clipped by 3 bases and J by 2 bases, with 18 bases between them. The CDR3 spells CASSANDGPGPYEQYF. DNA for the CDR3: TGTGCCAGCAGCGCGAACGACGGTCCGGGACCCTACGAGCAGTACTTC.

The chain is built from TRBV5-1 and TRBJ2-3; no clear D gene. Germline CDR1 and CDR2: SGHRS and YFSETQ. V lost 3 bases to trimming and J lost 0 bases, with 8 bases between them. The CDR3 runs 14 residues. CDR3 region: CASSSTSSTDTQYF. In DNA form, the CDR3 reads TGCGCCAGCAGCTCAACCTCGAGCACAGATACGCAGTATTTT.

This clonotype was detected many times. The rearrangement joins TRBV15 to TRBJ2-1, with 11 bases fitting TRBD2. The V segment lost 3 bases and the J segment 6 bases; nucleotides outside the gene matches: 4. CDR1 and CDR2 (germline): LNHNV, YYDKDF (reference sequence). The CDR3 contains 15 residues. The CDR3 here is CATSRDLAGGNEQFF. CDR3 sequence (DNA): TGTGCCACCAGCAGGGACCTAGCGGGGGGCAATGAGCAGTTCTTC.

The V and J genes are TRBV9 and TRBJ2-7, with 8 positions matching TRBD2. The J call is uncertain, as TRBJ2-5 better fits the DNA end. The length of the CDR3 is 16 residues. The germline gives CDR1 SGDLS, CDR2 YYNGEE. The CDR3 coding sequence is TGTGCCAGCAGCTCCGAGAGCGGGGGACTAGGAGAGACCCAGTACTTC. Translated: CASSSESGGLGETQYF.

The chain has TRBV28 and TRBJ1-2, with 7 bases matching TRBD1. Germline lookup yields CDR1 MDHEN and CDR2 SYDVKM. This CDR3 contains 15 residues. V was pared by 3 bases and J by 3 bases, with 7 bases of the junction left unmatched. The CDR3 nucleotides are TGTGCCAGCAGTTTTCAGGCAGGGGGACACTATGGCTACACCTTC. Its translation is CASSFQAGGHYGYTF.

The chain is built from TRBV7-9 and TRBJ2-1; D is ambiguous. Trimming stripped 2 bases from V and 9 bases from J, with 20 bases between. Germline-derived CDR1 and CDR2 are SEHNR and FQNEAQ (reference sequence). This CDR3 region has 16 residues. CDR3 region: CASSLFLGRAPGEQFF. CDR3 sequence (DNA): TGTGCCAGCAGCTTATTTCTTGGCAGAGCTCCGGGTGAGCAGTTCTTC. Filled out from reference TRBV7-9 and TRBJ2-1, the complete variable domain reads DTGVSQNPRHKITKRGQNVTFRCDPISEHNRLYWYRQTLGQGPEFLTYFQNEAQLEKSRLLSDRFSAERPKGSFSTLEIQRTEQGDSAMYLCASSLFLGRAPGEQFFGPGTRLTVL.

The chain joins TRBV7-3 to TRBJ2-4; 9 bases are a match to TRBD2. The DNA end is a closer match to TRBJ2-5, so the J assignment may be wrong. CDR1 is SGHTA and CDR2 is FQGTGA in the germline V gene. There are 16 residues in the CDR3. CDR3 nucleotides: TGTGCCAGCAGCCAAGCGGGGGGAGGGTTCCCAGAGACCCAGTACTTC. Protein product: CASSQAGGGFPETQYF.

The J gene is TRBJ2-4, the V gene TRBV6-2 or TRBV6-3, with TRBD1 matching over 9 bases. Matching the DNA end better, TRBJ2-7 makes the J call doubtful. This CDR3 contains 15 residues. Germline loops: CDR1 MNHEY, CDR2 SVGEGT. As DNA, the CDR3 is TGTGCCAGCAGGGGGACCGGGACAGGGACCTACGAGCAGTACTTC. It codes for CASRGTGTGTYEQYF.

This rearrangement joins TRBV7-2 to TRBJ1-4, with D possibly matching TRBD1 (5 bases). The V gene lost 1 base and the J gene lost 11 bases, with 17 bases spanning the gap. The CDR3 has 15 amino acids. Germline values: CDR1 SGHTA, CDR2 FQGNSA. This CDR3 reads CASSLDAGPRVKLFF. The CDR3 DNA reads as TGTGCCAGCAGCTTAGACGCCGGGCCCAGGGTGAAACTGTTTTTT.

As for this clonotype: This may arise from a read error, as a much more abundant clone is one base away. The chain employs TRBV5-1 and TRBJ2-7; D is ambiguous. The germline V gene has CDR1 SGHRS and CDR2 YFSETQ. V was shortened by 0 bases and J by 0 bases, with 7 bases between the two germline ends. There are 14 residues in the CDR3. CDR3 amino acids: CASSLEWSSYEQYF. CDR3 coding DNA: TGCGCCAGCAGCTTGGAATGGAGCTCCTACGAGCAGTACTTC.

On this clonotype itself: This may arise from a read error, as a much more abundant clone is one base away. The V and J genes are TRBV15 and TRBJ2-5; D not resolved. The CDR3 is 11 residues long. Trimming stripped 6 bases from V and 1 base from J, with 3 bases between. Germline V gene lookup returns CDR1 LNHNV and CDR2 YYDKDF (reference sequence). CDR3 nucleotides: TGTGCCACCAGTATCCAAGAGACCCAGTACTTC. Translation: CATSIQETQYF.

The chain combines TRBV27 with TRBJ2-7; 9 bases map to TRBD2. There are 15 residues in the CDR3. Trimming removed 6 bases from V and 0 bases from J; junction bases left unmatched: 6. CDR1 and CDR2 (germline): MNHEY, SMNVEV (reference sequence). For the CDR3, the DNA is TGTGCCAGCAGGGGACTAGCCCGAAGCTCCTACGAGCAGTACTTC. Protein: CASRGLARSSYEQYF.

This rearrangement joins TRBV7-6 to TRBJ2-3; 16 nucleotides agree with TRBD2. The ends lost 5 bases at V and 4 bases at J; junction bases unmatched: 21. Germline values: CDR1 SGHVS, CDR2 FNYEAQ. The CDR3 loop spans 22 amino acids. CDR3 DNA sequence: TGTGCCAGCAGCCCTCGGGCCGGGACTAGCGGGGGGGCCAGCTATAAAGCAGATACGCAGTATTTT. Translation gives CASSPRAGTSGGASYKADTQYF.

The rearrangement links TRBV6-5 to TRBJ2-7; 12 bases map to TRBD2. CDR3 length: 15 amino acids. CDR1 MNHEY and CDR2 SVGAGI come from the germline V gene. Trimming took 6 bases from V and 4 from J; bases not matched to a gene: 7. The CDR3 nucleotides read TGTGCCAGCAGGCAACTAGCGGGAGGCAAGTACGAGCAGTACTTC. Translation gives CASRQLAGGKYEQYF.

CDR3: CASTQTNTDTQYF. The CDR3 DNA sequence: TGCGCCAGCACCCAGACGAACACAGATACGCAGTATTTT. The V call is TRBV5-1, the J call TRBJ2-3, with unresolved D. The CDR3 spans 13 residues. CDR1 is SGHRS and CDR2 is YFSETQ in the germline V gene. Trimming took off 6 bases at V and 2 bases at J, with 10 bases between the two ends.

The J gene is TRBJ2-5, the V gene TRBV27; 14 bases match TRBD2. Trimming cost V 5 bases and J 11 bases; bases outside gene matches: 10. This CDR3 is 15 amino acids long. The germline CDR1 and CDR2 sequences are MNHEY and SMNVEV (reference sequence). The CDR3 coding sequence is TGTGCCAGCAGTGGACTAGCGGGAGGAAGGAATGAGCAGTACTTC. Translated, it gives CASSGLAGGRNEQYF.

The rearrangement joins TRBV6-2 or TRBV6-3 to TRBJ1-5; 9 nucleotides agree with TRBD1. CDR3 size: 18 residues. CDR1 and CDR2 (germline): MNHEY, SVGEGT. V lost 8 bases and J lost 2; bases outside the gene matches: 16. CDR3 protein: CASAKGTGTSLGNQPQHF. The CDR3 DNA reads as TGTGCCAGCGCCAAGGGGACAGGGACCTCGCTGGGCAATCAGCCCCAGCATTTT.

The rearrangement uses TRBV24-1 and TRBJ2-5; 10 bases fit TRBD1. CDR1 KGHDR and CDR2 SFDVKD come from the germline V gene. After removal of 4 bases from V and 5 bases from J, the junction contained 6 bases not matched to a gene. The CDR3 is 15 amino acids. The CDR3 sequence is CATSEGDRGSETQYF. The CDR3 bases are TGTGCCACCAGTGAAGGGGACAGGGGCTCGGAGACCCAGTACTTC.

The chain links TRBV10-3 to TRBJ2-7, with D tentatively TRBD1 or TRBD2 (5 bases each). With the DNA end fitting TRBJ2-5 better, the J assignment may be wrong. Germline CDR1 is ENHRY and CDR2 is SYGVKD. This CDR3 contains 15 residues. CDR3 DNA sequence: TGTGCCATCAGTGAGTCGTTCGGGGCCTTAAAGACCCAGTACTTC. It encodes CAISESFGALKTQYF.

The chain recombines TRBV4-2 with TRBJ1-2, with D maybe TRBD1 (5 bases). The germline gives CDR1 LGHNA, CDR2 YNFKEQ. Trimming removed 0 bases at V and 6 bases at J, with 20 bases between. The CDR3 covers 17 residues. CDR3 DNA sequence: TGTGCCAGCAGCCAAGAAAATTACCGGGTGGGAGGGGATGGCTACACCTTC. Protein: CASSQENYRVGGDGYTF.